This TCR beta chain originates from a study of cytotoxic CD8 clonotypes in ibrutinib-treated CLL. Study-level information: Complete response was seen in 2 patients and partial in around 24; some 12 progressed and 14 stayed remitted after a median 68 months. Samples averaged approximately 240,000 productive templates and approximately 100,000 productive rearrangements.

This clone showed up just a few times. Its target is not known. V shed 6 bases and J shed 0 bases, with 11 bases lying between them. Germline CDR1 is MNHEY and CDR2 is SMNVEV (reference sequence). This CDR3 comprises 14 residues. The protocol was immunoSEQ multiplex PCR, while the TCRdb copy is restricted to in-frame clones and leaves out a portion. The sample holds about 200,000 clones, around 70% seen once. Genomic DNA in an amount of approximately 2 micrograms was extracted from cryopreserved PBMCs and used for the preparation of TCR beta libraries. Broader study findings: Starting clonality was above that of age-matched healthy donors and tracked circulating CD8+ T-cell counts.

The sequenced sample was PBMCs, obtained after 24 months of ibrutinib treatment. The receptor comes from a human donor with chronic lymphocytic leukemia. V and J are TRBV27 and TRBJ1-1, with D perhaps TRBD1 (5 bases). In nucleotides, the CDR3 is TGTGCCAGCAGCCACGGGACGGTGAACACTGAAGCTTTCTTT. This translates into CASSHGTVNTEAFF.